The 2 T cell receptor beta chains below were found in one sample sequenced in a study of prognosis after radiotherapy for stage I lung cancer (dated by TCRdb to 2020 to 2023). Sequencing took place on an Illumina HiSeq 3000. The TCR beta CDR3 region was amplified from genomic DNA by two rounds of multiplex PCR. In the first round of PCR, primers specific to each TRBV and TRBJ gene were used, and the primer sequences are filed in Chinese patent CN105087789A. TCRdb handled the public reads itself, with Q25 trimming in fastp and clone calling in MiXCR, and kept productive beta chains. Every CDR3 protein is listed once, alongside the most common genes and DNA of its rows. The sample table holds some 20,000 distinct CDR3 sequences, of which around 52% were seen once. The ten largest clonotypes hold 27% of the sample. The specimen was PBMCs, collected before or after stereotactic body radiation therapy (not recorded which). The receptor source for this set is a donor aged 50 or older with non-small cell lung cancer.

Here the CDR3 DNA reads TGTGCCAGCATCCTAGCGGCGAACACCGGGGAGCTGTTTTTT. This encodes CASILAANTGELFF. This chain connects TRBV7-6 to TRBJ2-2; 7 positions match TRBD2. The CDR3 totals 14 residues. V was pared by 7 bases and J by 0 bases, with 2 bases of the junction left unmatched. Germline V gene data show CDR1 as SGHVS and CDR2 as FNYEAQ.

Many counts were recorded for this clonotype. This CDR3 reads CASRDWAGGIYEQYF. CDR3 nucleotide sequence: TGTGCCAGCAGGGATTGGGCGGGGGGGATCTACGAGCAGTACTTC. The chain is built from TRBV5-6 and TRBJ2-7; 9 bases map to TRBD2. The CDR3 spans 15 residues. Germline values: CDR1 SGHDT, CDR2 YYEEEE. V lost 5 bases, J lost 3 bases, and 9 bases stayed unmatched.